The 22 T cell receptor beta chains presented below share a single source sample, sequenced in a study of blood T cell repertoires in COVID-19. The assay was immunoSEQ multiplex PCR, and TCRdb's table has in-frame clones only and misses some. The data contain fewer than 200,000 clones, about 85% of them singletons. Sequencing input: peripheral blood. These receptors came from a man in his 60s who had recovered from COVID-19.

This chain uses TRBV6-5 with TRBJ2-5, with 11 positions matching TRBD2. Germline V gives CDR1 MNHEY, CDR2 SVGAGI. Trimming took 6 bases from V and 4 from J; bases not matched to a gene: 4. The CDR3 is 14 amino acids. The CDR3 sequence is CASRIAGGAETQYF. The CDR3, as DNA: TGTGCCAGCAGAATAGCGGGGGGGGCAGAGACCCAGTACTTC.

This sequence joins TRBV19 and TRBJ2-2; 10 nucleotides align to TRBD2. V lost 9 bases and J lost 5; bases outside the gene matches: 9. The germline V gene has CDR1 LNHDA and CDR2 SQIVND (reference sequence). The CDR3 contains 15 residues. The CDR3 region is CASSPQRGGTGELFF. DNA for the CDR3: TGTGCCAGCAGCCCCCAGCGGGGGGGGACCGGGGAGCTGTTTTTT.

The V call is TRBV4-3, the J call TRBJ2-1; 8 bases match TRBD1. The CDR3 covers 18 residues. The V and J ends lost 0 bases and 4 bases, in that order; junction bases with no gene match: 11. The germline V gene has CDR1 LGHNA and CDR2 YSLEER. This chain's CDR3 is CASSQDWVGTGTYNEQFF. The CDR3 bases are TGCGCCAGCAGCCAAGATTGGGTCGGGACAGGCACTTACAATGAGCAGTTCTTC.

This chain uses TRBV7-2 with TRBJ1-1; D is ambiguous. There are 14 residues in the CDR3. Trimming pared 5 bases from V and 3 bases from J, leaving 13 bases between. The germline gives CDR1 SGHTA, CDR2 FQGNSA. The chain's CDR3 is CASSRGGSDTEAFF. The CDR3 bases are TGTGCCAGCAGCCGGGGAGGTTCGGACACTGAAGCTTTCTTT.

J is TRBJ1-1 and V is TRBV2; TRBD1 matches at 9 bases. Germline-derived CDR1 and CDR2 are SNHLY and FYNNEI. J lost 0 bases, V lost 8 bases, and 4 bases had no gene match. CDR3 size: 14 residues. The chain's CDR3 is CASGGQGLNTEAFF. In nucleotides, the CDR3 is TGTGCCAGCGGAGGACAGGGGCTGAACACTGAAGCTTTCTTT.

The J gene is TRBJ2-3, the V gene TRBV24-1; D remains ambiguous. The CDR3 has 13 residues. V was cut by 5 bases and J by 6 bases, with 11 bases left in between. Germline-derived CDR1 and CDR2 are KGHDR and SFDVKD. The CDR3 here is CATSGALSDTQYF. The CDR3 DNA follows: TGTGCCACCAGTGGGGCTCTTTCGGATACGCAGTATTTT.

The V call is TRBV10-3, the J call TRBJ2-3; D remains unclear. CDR1 and CDR2 from the germline V gene are ENHRY and SYGVKD. The CDR3 runs 12 residues. V shed 6 bases and J shed 3 bases, with 7 bases lying between them. The CDR3 sequence is CAISRTTDTQYF. Written as DNA, the CDR3 is TGTGCCATCAGCCGAACAACAGATACGCAGTATTTT.

The V and J genes are TRBV30 and TRBJ1-3; D might be TRBD1 (5 bases). Deletions cut 0 bases from V and 4 bases from J, with 13 bases between. The CDR3 sequence is 15 residues long. The germline gives CDR1 GTSNPN, CDR2 SVGIG (reference sequence). The CDR3 reads CAWSVPRATGNTIYF. As DNA, the CDR3 is TGTGCCTGGAGTGTACCCAGGGCGACAGGAAACACCATATATTTT. Supplemented by reference TRBV30 and TRBJ1-3, the full variable domain reads SQTIHQWPATLVQPVGSPLSLECTVEGTSNPNLYWYRQAAGRGLQLLFYSVGIGQISSEVPQNLSASRPQDRQFILSSKKLLLSDSGFYLCAWSVPRATGNTIYFGEGSWLTVV.

The V call is TRBV28, the J call TRBJ1-2; 8 bases are shared with TRBD1. Per the germline V gene, CDR1 is MDHEN and CDR2 is SYDVKM. Losses at the gene ends were 2 bases for V and 8 bases for J; bases not matched to a gene: 7. The CDR3 is made up of 14 amino acids. CDR3 loop: CASSLPDRGGGYTF. Here the CDR3 DNA reads TGTGCCAGCAGTTTACCCGACAGGGGAGGCGGCTACACCTTC.

The chain is built from TRBV9 and TRBJ2-2, with D maybe TRBD1 (5 bases). V lost 5 bases to trimming and J lost 4 bases, with 6 bases between them. CDR1 and CDR2 (germline): SGDLS, YYNGEE. The CDR3 covers 12 residues. The CDR3 reads CASRGLTGELFF. The CDR3 DNA sequence: TGTGCCAGCAGGGGGCTCACCGGGGAGCTGTTTTTT.

The chain carries TRBV5-4 and TRBJ2-5; 11 nucleotides agree with TRBD1. Germline V gene data show CDR1 as SGHNT and CDR2 as YYREEE (reference sequence). The CDR3 extends over 16 amino acids. Trimming cost V 5 bases and J 5 bases; bases outside gene matches: 11. CDR3: CASSLKRTGGMETQYF. Written as DNA, the CDR3 is TGTGCCAGCAGTTTAAAAAGGACAGGGGGCATGGAGACCCAGTACTTC.

This sequence joins TRBV9 and TRBJ2-3; TRBD2 aligns across 7 bases. The CDR3 covers 20 residues. The germline V gene has CDR1 SGDLS and CDR2 YYNGEE. The junction had 20 bases not matched to a gene; V was cut back by 4 bases and J by 0 bases. The CDR3 protein is CASSPWDRTAGKPSTDTQYF. In DNA, the CDR3 is TGTGCCAGCAGCCCCTGGGATAGAACAGCGGGAAAACCTAGCACAGATACGCAGTATTTT.

DNA for the CDR3: TGTGCCACCAAGGGACAGGGAAGCGCTGAAGCTTTCTTT. This codes for CATKGQGSAEAFF. This sequence joins TRBV24-1 and TRBJ1-1; 9 positions match TRBD1. The V and J ends lost 8 bases and 6 bases, in that order; junction bases with no gene match: 6. This CDR3 region has 13 residues. Germline CDR1 reads KGHDR; CDR2 reads SFDVKD.

The chain links TRBV19 to TRBJ1-1, with no clear D. The V and J ends lost 4 bases and 11 bases respectively, with 17 bases between them. Germline V gene sequence: CDR1 LNHDA, CDR2 SQIVND (reference sequence). This CDR3 comprises 13 residues. The CDR3 loop is CASSSVPGVQAFF. The CDR3 nucleotides are TGTGCCAGTAGTAGTGTACCGGGTGTGCAGGCTTTCTTT.

V and J are TRBV6-5 and TRBJ1-5, with a weak D call TRBD1 (6 bases). Germline values: CDR1 MNHEY, CDR2 SVGAGI. CDR3 length: 14 amino acids. Deletions cut 7 bases from V and 7 bases from J, with 17 bases between. The chain's CDR3 is CASKRGGKEQPQHF. For the CDR3, the DNA is TGTGCCAGCAAAAGGGGGGGGAAGGAGCAGCCCCAGCATTTT.

The rearrangement uses TRBV29-1 and TRBJ1-3; maybe TRBD1 (5 bases). This CDR3 contains 14 residues. V lost 6 bases and J 0 bases, leaving 12 bases between the germline ends. Germline CDR1 and CDR2: SQVTM and ANQGSEA. In DNA form, the CDR3 reads TGCAGCGTCCAAGACAGTCTCTCTGGAAACACCATATATTTT. Its protein product is CSVQDSLSGNTIYF.

CDR3 sequence reads: CASGLRTAGNTIYF. The CDR3, as DNA: TGTGCCAGCGGACTCCGGACGGCTGGAAACACCATATATTTT. The chain combines TRBV5-8 with TRBJ1-3; D uncertain. CDR1 SGHTS and CDR2 YDEGEE come from the germline V gene. Trimming stripped 7 bases from V and 2 bases from J, with 13 bases between. CDR3 size: 14 residues.

The rearrangement joins TRBV7-9 to TRBJ2-1; 12 bases align to TRBD2. The germline gives CDR1 SEHNR, CDR2 FQNEAQ (reference sequence). CDR3 length: 13 residues. The V gene end was trimmed by 6 bases and the J gene end by 10 bases; junction bases not matched to a gene: 4. The CDR3 DNA is TGTGCCAGCAGGCCTAGCGGGGGGGCGGAGCAGTTCTTC. Protein sequence: CASRPSGGAEQFF.

This clone was seen just once. This chain joins TRBV19 and TRBJ1-1; D may be TRBD1 (5 bases). Germline CDR1 reads LNHDA; CDR2 reads SQIVND (reference sequence). V was cut by 2 bases and J by 5 bases, with 9 bases left in between. The CDR3 is 13 amino acids. CDR3 sequence (DNA): TGTGCCAGTAGTATACAGGGAAGAACTGAAGCTTTCTTT. Its translation: CASSIQGRTEAFF.

The chain carries TRBV5-4 and TRBJ2-7; 10 bases agree with TRBD1. Germline trimming cut 1 base from V and 2 bases from J; bases unmatched to any gene: 9. The CDR3 totals 17 residues. Germline V gene data show CDR1 as SGHNT and CDR2 as YYREEE (reference sequence). CDR3 DNA: TGTGCCAGCAGCTTGCCGACGGGACAGGGGCCTACCTACGAGCAGTACTTC. Amino acids: CASSLPTGQGPTYEQYF.

In nucleotides, the CDR3 is TGTGCCAGCAGCGCGTCGGGACATAACTATGGCTACACCTTC. Protein product: CASSASGHNYGYTF. This chain uses TRBV7-9 with TRBJ1-2; weak D call: TRBD1 (6 bases). The germline V gene encodes CDR1 SEHNR and CDR2 FQNEAQ (reference sequence). The V gene lost 5 bases and the J gene lost 1 base, with 11 bases spanning the gap. This CDR3 comprises 14 residues.

The chain joins TRBV5-4 to TRBJ1-2, with a possible D match to TRBD1 (6 bases). The germline gives CDR1 SGHNT, CDR2 YYREEE (reference sequence). Trimming shortened V by 4 bases and J by 8 bases, and 21 bases separated the two germline ends. The CDR3 loop spans 15 amino acids. The CDR3 region is CASSRVLQGLDGYTF. CDR3 DNA sequence: TGTGCCAGCAGCAGGGTTCTTCAGGGGCTTGACGGCTACACCTTC.